These 18 T cell receptor beta chains originate from one sample sequenced in a study of blood T cell repertoires in COVID-19. Using immunoSEQ multiplex PCR, the repertoire was profiled, and TCRdb retains in-frame clones only, with some absent. The table records 70,000 or so clones, just over 90% of them present only once. The sequenced material came from peripheral blood. The receptors stem from a young woman with acute or convalescent COVID-19.

The chain links TRBV6-1 to TRBJ1-1, with D possibly TRBD1 on 6 matching bases. The CDR3 contains 13 residues. Trimming stripped 5 bases from V and 7 bases from J, with 14 bases between. Germline V gene data show CDR1 as MNHNS and CDR2 as SASEGT. Written as DNA, the CDR3 is TGTGCCAGCAGTTATACAGGGCCAAATGAAGCTTTCTTT. Its translation: CASSYTGPNEAFF.

The V and J genes are TRBV2 and TRBJ2-3, with 8 bases identical to TRBD1. There are 14 residues in the CDR3. From germline, CDR1 is SNHLY and CDR2 FYNNEI. J was trimmed by 6 bases and V by 6 bases; bases with no gene match: 8. The CDR3 DNA reads as TGTGCCAGCAGCTGGACAGGGCAGTTGGATACGCAGTATTTT. Amino acid sequence: CASSWTGQLDTQYF.

The genes are TRBV28 and TRBJ1-6; D perhaps matches TRBD1 (5 bases). The CDR3 consists of 17 residues. V gave up 6 bases and J gave up 0 bases, with 15 bases separating them. Germline CDR1 and CDR2: MDHEN and SYDVKM. CDR3 DNA sequence: TGTGCCAGCAGAGGGACTCTCTCCAGCTCCTATAATTCACCCCTCCACTTT. Protein product: CASRGTLSSSYNSPLHF.

The chain couples TRBV6-1 to TRBJ1-6; D gene ambiguous. V gave up 3 bases and J gave up 10 bases, with 16 bases separating them. Germline CDR1 MNHNS, CDR2 SASEGT. CDR3 length: 15 amino acids. The CDR3 nucleotides are TGTGCCAGCAGTGATAACGGGTTTGAGGGATCACCCCTCCACTTT. Amino acid sequence: CASSDNGFEGSPLHF.

CDR3 sequence: CASSLGLLAGDEQFF. CDR3 nucleotide sequence: TGTGCCAGCAGCTTAGGGTTGCTAGCGGGAGACGAGCAGTTCTTC. The rearrangement uses TRBV7-2 and TRBJ2-1, with 10 nucleotides matching TRBD2. The germline V gene has CDR1 SGHTA and CDR2 FQGNSA. Unmatched junction bases numbered 7, after V lost 1 base and J lost 10 bases. The CDR3 is 15 residues long.

This sequence joins TRBV18 and TRBJ2-2, with 10 bases lining up with TRBD1. CDR1 is KGHSH and CDR2 is LQKENI in the germline V gene. The CDR3 runs to 16 residues. V shed 3 bases, J shed 4 bases, and the junction held 5 bases outside the gene matches. The CDR3 is CASSPFGTGATGELFF. The DNA of the CDR3 is TGTGCCAGCTCACCTTTTGGGACAGGGGCCACCGGGGAGCTGTTTTTT.

The genes are TRBV24-1 and TRBJ2-2; 9 positions match TRBD2. The trim removed 3 bases at V and 3 bases at J, leaving 7 bases unmatched. The CDR3 runs to 17 residues. From germline, CDR1 is KGHDR and CDR2 SFDVKD. The CDR3 bases are TGTGCCACCAGTGATCCGAGCGGGGGGTCGTACACCGGGGAGCTGTTTTTT. It is translated as CATSDPSGGSYTGELFF.

The V call is TRBV4-1, the J call TRBJ2-1, with D perhaps TRBD2 (5 bases). V lost 2 bases, J lost 5 bases, and 13 bases lay in between. The CDR3 length is 15 residues. Germline-derived CDR1 and CDR2 are MGHRA and YSYEKL. CDR3 bases: TGCGCCAGCAGCCAACCTGGCCGGAGGAACAATGAGCAGTTCTTC. Translation: CASSQPGRRNNEQFF.

The J gene is TRBJ1-3, the V gene TRBV29-1, with 7 positions matching TRBD1. Unmatched junction bases numbered 10, after V lost 0 bases and J lost 8 bases. Per the germline V gene, CDR1 is SQVTM and CDR2 is ANQGSEA. The CDR3 has 15 residues. CDR3 residues: CSVEDRGQPGHTIYF. CDR3 nucleotide sequence: TGCAGCGTTGAAGACCGGGGACAGCCAGGACACACCATATATTTT.

The chain employs TRBV5-6 and TRBJ1-4; D is uncertain. The germline V gene encodes CDR1 SGHDT and CDR2 YYEEEE. The CDR3 is 15 amino acids. The ends were cut back, 5 bases at V and 0 bases at J, with 11 bases in the middle. The CDR3 nucleotides are TGTGCCAGCAGGCGTACGGGAACAACTAATGAAAAACTGTTTTTT. This gives the protein CASRRTGTTNEKLFF.

This chain's CDR3 is CASSLVAGDSAGELFF. CDR3 nucleotides: TGTGCCAGCAGCTTAGTAGCGGGGGATTCGGCCGGGGAGCTGTTTTTT. The rearrangement joins TRBV7-8 to TRBJ2-2; TRBD2 matches at 9 bases. V lost 1 base, J lost 6 bases, and 6 bases stayed unmatched. The CDR3 consists of 16 residues. CDR1 is SGHVS, CDR2 FQNEAQ, per germline.

This clone was counted once. The V gene is TRBV6-5, the J gene TRBJ2-3, with D unresolved. This CDR3 spans 12 amino acids. Between the trimmed V and J ends, which lost 6 bases and 4 bases, there was a span of 8 bases. CDR1 is MNHEY, CDR2 SVGAGI, per germline. The CDR3 DNA follows: TGTGCCAGCAGCCGAGTACCAGATACGCAGTATTTT. Protein sequence: CASSRVPDTQYF.

The chain is built from TRBV19 and TRBJ1-4, with unresolved D. V lost 6 bases, J lost 8 bases, and 13 bases lay in between. This CDR3 is 13 amino acids long. Germline V gives CDR1 LNHDA, CDR2 SQIVND (reference sequence). CDR3 coding DNA: TGTGCCAGTAGCTCCGGGCGGGAGGAAAAACTGTTTTTT. Amino acids: CASSSGREEKLFF.

This clone was observed once. This chain connects TRBV28 to TRBJ1-4; D is undetermined. V gave up 10 bases and J gave up 3 bases, with 9 bases separating them. The CDR3 is 12 amino acids. Germline CDR1 and CDR2: MDHEN and SYDVKM. The CDR3 is CATRSSNEKLFF. In nucleotides, the CDR3 is TGTGCCACCCGCAGTTCTAATGAAAAACTGTTTTTT.

This clone appeared once. This sequence joins TRBV30 and TRBJ1-1, with unresolved D. V was trimmed by 2 bases and J by 5 bases, leaving 9 bases between them. The germline V gene has CDR1 GTSNPN and CDR2 SVGIG (reference sequence). The CDR3 covers 12 residues. The DNA of the CDR3 is TGTGCCTGGAGTCGGGGAGAGACTGAAGCTTTCTTT. Amino acid sequence: CAWSRGETEAFF. The full variable domain, rest sourced from reference TRBV30 and TRBJ1-1, is SQTIHQWPATLVQPVGSPLSLECTVEGTSNPNLYWYRQAAGRGLQLLFYSVGIGQISSEVPQNLSASRPQDRQFILSSKKLLLSDSGFYLCAWSRGETEAFFGQGTRLTVV.

A single count supports this clone. This chain connects TRBV18 to TRBJ1-5, with 10 bases that match TRBD1. This CDR3 comprises 15 residues. Germline V CDR1 and CDR2: KGHSH, LQKENI. J lost 7 bases, V lost 6 bases, and 9 bases had no gene match. The CDR3 coding sequence is TGTGCCAGCTCCGAGACAGGGGGCAAAGACCAGCCCCAGCATTTT. Protein: CASSETGGKDQPQHF.

CDR3: CAWSVDSAYEQYF. In nucleotides, the CDR3 is TGTGCCTGGAGTGTTGACAGTGCCTACGAGCAGTACTTC. The V and J genes are TRBV30 and TRBJ2-7; tentative D call: TRBD1 (5 bases). V shed 0 bases and J shed 2 bases, with 8 bases lying between them. The CDR3 consists of 13 residues. Germline V gene sequence: CDR1 GTSNPN, CDR2 SVGIG (reference sequence).

V and J are TRBV2 and TRBJ2-7; TRBD1 agrees at 7 bases. The CDR3 sequence is 14 residues long. J lost 5 bases, V lost 5 bases, and 9 bases had no gene match. The germline CDR1 and CDR2 sequences are SNHLY and FYNNEI. This CDR3 reads CASSLGTVVHEQYF. CDR3 in DNA: TGTGCCAGCAGTCTCGGGACAGTGGTCCACGAGCAGTACTTC.